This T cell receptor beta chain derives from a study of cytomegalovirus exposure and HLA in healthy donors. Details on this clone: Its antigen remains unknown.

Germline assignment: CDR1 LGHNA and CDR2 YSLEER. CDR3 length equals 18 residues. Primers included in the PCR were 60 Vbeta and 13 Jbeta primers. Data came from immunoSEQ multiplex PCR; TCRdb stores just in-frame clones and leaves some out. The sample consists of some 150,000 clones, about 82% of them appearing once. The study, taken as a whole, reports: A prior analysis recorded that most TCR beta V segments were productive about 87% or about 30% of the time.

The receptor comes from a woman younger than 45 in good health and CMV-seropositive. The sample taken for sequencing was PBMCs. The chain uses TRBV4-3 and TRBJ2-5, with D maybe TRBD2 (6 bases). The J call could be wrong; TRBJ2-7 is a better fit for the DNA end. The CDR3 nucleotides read TGCGCCAGCAGCCAAGATCATTGGGTCTTTCCGGGAGTCTACGAGCAGTACTTC. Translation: CASSQDHWVFPGVYEQYF.